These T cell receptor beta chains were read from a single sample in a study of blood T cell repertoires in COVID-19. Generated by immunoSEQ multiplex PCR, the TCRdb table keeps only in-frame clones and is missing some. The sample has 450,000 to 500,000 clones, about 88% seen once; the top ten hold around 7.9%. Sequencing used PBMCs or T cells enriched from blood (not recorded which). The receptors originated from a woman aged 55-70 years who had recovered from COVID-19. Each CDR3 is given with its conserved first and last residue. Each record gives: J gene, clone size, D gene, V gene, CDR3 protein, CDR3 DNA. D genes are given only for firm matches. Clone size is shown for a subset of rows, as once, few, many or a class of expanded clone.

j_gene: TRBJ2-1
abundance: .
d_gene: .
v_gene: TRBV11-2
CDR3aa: CASTLRAVYNEQFF
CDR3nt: TGTGCCAGCACCCTCAGGGCGGTATACAATGAGCAGTTCTTC

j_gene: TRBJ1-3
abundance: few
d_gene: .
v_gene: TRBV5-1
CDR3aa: CASSLGWGDGNTIYF
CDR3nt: TGCGCCAGCAGCTTAGGATGGGGAGATGGAAACACCATATATTTT

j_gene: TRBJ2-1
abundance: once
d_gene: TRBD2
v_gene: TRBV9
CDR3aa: CASSTSWRGGVGNEQFF
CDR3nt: TGTGCCAGCAGTACATCTTGGCGGGGGGGCGTGGGAAATGAGCAGTTCTTC

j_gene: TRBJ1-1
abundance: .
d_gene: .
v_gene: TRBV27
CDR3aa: CASSWRKMNTEAFF
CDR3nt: TGTGCCAGCAGTTGGAGGAAGATGAACACTGAAGCTTTCTTT

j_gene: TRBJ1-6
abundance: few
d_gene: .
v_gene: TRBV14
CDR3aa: CASSQDSLGDYNSPLHF
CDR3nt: TGTGCCAGCAGCCAAGATTCCTTGGGAGACTATAATTCACCCCTCCACTTT

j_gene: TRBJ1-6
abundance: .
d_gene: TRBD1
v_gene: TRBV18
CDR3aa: CASSRGQGHSPLHF
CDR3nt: TGTGCCAGCTCACGAGGACAGGGTCATTCACCCCTCCACTTT

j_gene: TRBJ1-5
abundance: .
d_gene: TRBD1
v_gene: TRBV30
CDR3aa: CAWRPGQGGNQPQHF
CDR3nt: TGTGCCTGGCGCCCGGGACAGGGAGGCAATCAGCCCCAGCATTTT

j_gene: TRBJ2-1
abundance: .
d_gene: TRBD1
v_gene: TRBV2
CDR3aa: CASTDRTGSYNEQFF
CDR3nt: TGTGCCAGCACCGACAGGACAGGGTCCTACAATGAGCAGTTCTTC

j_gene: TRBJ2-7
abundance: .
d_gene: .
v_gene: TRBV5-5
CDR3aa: CASSPSSAGREQYF
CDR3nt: TGTGCCAGCAGTCCATCCTCGGCAGGGCGGGAGCAGTACTTC

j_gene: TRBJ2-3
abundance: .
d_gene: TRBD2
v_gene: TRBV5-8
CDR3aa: CASSPGLAGPSTDTQYF
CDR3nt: TGTGCCAGCAGCCCGGGACTAGCGGGGCCTAGCACAGATACGCAGTATTTT

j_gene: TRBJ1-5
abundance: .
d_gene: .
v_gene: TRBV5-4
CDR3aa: CASSLGGSNQPQHF
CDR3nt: TGTGCCAGTTCTTTGGGGGGTAGCAATCAGCCCCAGCATTTT

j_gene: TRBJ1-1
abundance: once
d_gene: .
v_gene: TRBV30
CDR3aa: CAWRRGHNTEAFF
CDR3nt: TGTGCCTGGAGACGAGGGCACAACACTGAAGCTTTCTTT

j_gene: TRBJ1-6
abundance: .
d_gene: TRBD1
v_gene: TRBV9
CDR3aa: CASSSTGTSPLHF
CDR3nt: TGTGCCAGCAGCTCGACAGGGACTTCACCCCTCCACTTT

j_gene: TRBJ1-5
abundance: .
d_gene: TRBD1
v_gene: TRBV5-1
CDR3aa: CASSPSGTGNQPQHF
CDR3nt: TGCGCCAGCAGCCCCTCCGGGACAGGGAATCAGCCCCAGCATTTT

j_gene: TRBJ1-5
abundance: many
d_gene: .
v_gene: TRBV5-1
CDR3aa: CASSLGGGNQPQHF
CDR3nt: TGCGCCAGCAGCTTGGGGGGGGGCAATCAGCCCCAGCATTTT

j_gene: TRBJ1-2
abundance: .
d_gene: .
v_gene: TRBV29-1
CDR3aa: CSVGTEANYGYTF
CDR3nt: TGCAGCGTTGGGACTGAAGCAAACTATGGCTACACCTTC

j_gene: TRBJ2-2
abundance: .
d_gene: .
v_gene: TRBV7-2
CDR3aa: CASSLRGLNTGELFF
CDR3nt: TGTGCCAGCAGCTTACGCGGACTGAACACCGGGGAGCTGTTTTTT

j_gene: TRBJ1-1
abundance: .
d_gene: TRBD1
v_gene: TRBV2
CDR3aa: CASRARGPNTEAFF
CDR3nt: TGTGCCAGCAGGGCCAGGGGGCCGAACACTGAAGCTTTCTTT

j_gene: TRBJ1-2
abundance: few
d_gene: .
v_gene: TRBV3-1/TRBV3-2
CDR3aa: CASSQAGPTNYGYTF
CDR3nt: TGTGCCAGCAGCCAAGCAGGCCCTACTAACTATGGCTACACCTTC

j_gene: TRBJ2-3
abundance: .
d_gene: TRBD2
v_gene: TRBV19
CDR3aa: CASSIGLAGLDTQYF
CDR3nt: TGTGCCAGTAGTATAGGACTAGCGGGGTTAGATACGCAGTATTTT

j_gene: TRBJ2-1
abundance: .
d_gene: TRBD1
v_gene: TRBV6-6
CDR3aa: CASKREGTGGFNEQFF
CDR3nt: TGTGCCAGCAAACGAGAAGGTACAGGGGGCTTCAATGAGCAGTTCTTC

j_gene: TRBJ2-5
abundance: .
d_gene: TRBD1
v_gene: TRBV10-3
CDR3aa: CAIREQGGETQYF
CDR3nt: TGTGCCATCAGGGAACAGGGGGGAGAGACCCAGTACTTC

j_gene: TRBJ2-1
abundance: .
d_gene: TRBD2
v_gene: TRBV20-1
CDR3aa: CSAGGLNEQFF
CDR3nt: TGCAGTGCTGGGGGACTAAATGAGCAGTTCTTC

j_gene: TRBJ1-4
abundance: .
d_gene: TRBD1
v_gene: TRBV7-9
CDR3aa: CASSALGQGTNEKLFF
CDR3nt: TGTGCCAGCAGCGCCCTCGGACAGGGAACTAATGAAAAACTGTTTTTT

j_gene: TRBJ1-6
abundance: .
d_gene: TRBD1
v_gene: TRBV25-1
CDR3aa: CASKGTGGYNSPLHF
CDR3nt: TGTGCCAGCAAGGGGACAGGGGGTTATAATTCACCCCTCCACTTT

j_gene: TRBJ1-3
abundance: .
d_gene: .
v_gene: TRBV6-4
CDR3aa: CASSDPLAGGNTIYF
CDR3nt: TGTGCCAGCAGTGACCCCCTCGCAGGGGGAAACACCATATATTTT

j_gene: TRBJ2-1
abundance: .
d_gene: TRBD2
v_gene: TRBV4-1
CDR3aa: CASSQQLAGTHYEQLF
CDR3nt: TGCGCCAGCAGCCAACAACTAGCGGGGACCCATTATGAGCAGCTCTTC

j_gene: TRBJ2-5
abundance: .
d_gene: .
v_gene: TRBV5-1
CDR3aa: CASSLGRFKGEQETQYF
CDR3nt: TGCGCCAGCAGCTTGGGGCGGTTCAAGGGGGAACAAGAGACCCAGTACTTC

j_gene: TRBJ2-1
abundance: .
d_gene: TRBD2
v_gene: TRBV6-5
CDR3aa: CATRISSGGVREQFF
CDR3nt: TGTGCCACCAGAATCTCTAGCGGGGGGGTGCGTGAGCAGTTCTTC

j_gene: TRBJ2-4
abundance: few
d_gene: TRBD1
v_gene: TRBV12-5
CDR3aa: CASGLGQGDKNIQYF
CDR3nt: TGTGCTAGTGGTTTGGGACAGGGTGACAAAAACATTCAGTACTTC

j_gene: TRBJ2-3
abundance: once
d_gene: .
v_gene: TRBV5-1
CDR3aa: CASSSGAGNTDTQYF
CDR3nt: TGCGCCAGCAGCTCCGGGGCGGGGAACACAGATACGCAGTATTTT

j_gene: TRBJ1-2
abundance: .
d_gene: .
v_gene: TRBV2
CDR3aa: CASNSQGNYGYTF
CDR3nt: TGTGCCAGCAACTCGCAGGGGAACTATGGCTACACCTTC

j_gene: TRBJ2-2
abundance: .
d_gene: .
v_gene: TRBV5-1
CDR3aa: CASSPRQTMNTGELFF
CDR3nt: TGCGCCAGCAGCCCGAGACAGACAATGAACACCGGGGAGCTGTTTTTT

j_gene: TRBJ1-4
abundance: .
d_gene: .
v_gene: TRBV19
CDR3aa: CASTAAVGNEKLFF
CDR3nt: TGTGCCAGTACCGCCGCGGTTGGTAATGAAAAACTGTTTTTT

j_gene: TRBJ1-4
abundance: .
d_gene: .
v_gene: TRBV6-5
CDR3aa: CASSYRQLIEKLFF
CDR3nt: TGTGCCAGCAGTTACCGACAGCTTATTGAAAAACTGTTTTTT

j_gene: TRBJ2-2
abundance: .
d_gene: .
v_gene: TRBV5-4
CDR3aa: CASSPTGGGGRTGELFF
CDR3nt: TGTGCCAGCAGCCCAACGGGGGGCGGGGGACGCACCGGGGAGCTGTTTTTT

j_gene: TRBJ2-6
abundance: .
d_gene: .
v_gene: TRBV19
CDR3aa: CASSLQGTGANVLTF
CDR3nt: TGTGCCAGTAGTTTACAGGGTACTGGGGCCAACGTCCTGACTTTC

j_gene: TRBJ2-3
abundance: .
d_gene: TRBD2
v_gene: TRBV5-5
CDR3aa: CASSPTPMTSGEEDTQYF
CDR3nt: TGTGCCAGCAGCCCGACACCTATGACTAGCGGGGAGGAAGATACGCAGTATTTT

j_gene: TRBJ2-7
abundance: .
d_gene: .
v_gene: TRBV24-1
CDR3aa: CATSAPGRVEQYF
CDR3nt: TGTGCCACCAGTGCCCCTGGGCGGGTGGAGCAGTACTTC

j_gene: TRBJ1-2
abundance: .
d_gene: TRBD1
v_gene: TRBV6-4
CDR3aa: CASSPSTGAVVGTF
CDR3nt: TGTGCCAGCAGTCCTTCGACAGGGGCGGTGGTTGGGACCTTC

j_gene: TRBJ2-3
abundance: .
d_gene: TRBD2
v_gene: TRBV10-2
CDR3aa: CASNQRGKTDTQYF
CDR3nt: TGCGCCAGCAACCAGCGGGGGAAAACAGATACGCAGTATTTT

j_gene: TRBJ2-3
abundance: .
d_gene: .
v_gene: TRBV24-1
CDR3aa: CATSEPGRDTQYF
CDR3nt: TGTGCCACCAGTGAGCCAGGGCGGGATACGCAGTATTTT